This T cell receptor beta chain was captured by sequencing in a study of blood T cell repertoires in COVID-19. Across the study: Sample material is recorded as cDNA or gDNA derived from T cells, B-cell-depleted T cells, or PBMCs.

CDR1 and CDR2 from the germline V gene are MGHRA and YSYEKL. V dropped 0 bases and J dropped 3 bases, with 15 bases sitting between them. This CDR3 region has 16 residues. The data were produced by immunoSEQ multiplex PCR, yet TCRdb's version contains in-frame clones alone and is incomplete. The sample shows about 120,000 clones, around 81% of them seen only once. The sequencing sample was made of peripheral blood. The chain couples TRBV4-1 to TRBJ2-7, with a possible D match to TRBD2 (5 bases). This clonotype was sampled from a human donor in a cohort sampled during active COVID-19. The CDR3 DNA follows: TGCGCCAGCAGCCAAGATAGAGGACTGACGGACTACGAGCAGTACTTC. It yields the protein CASSQDRGLTDYEQYF.